A selection of T cell receptor beta chains follows, all from one sample in a study of T cells after yellow fever vaccination. TCRdb independently ran MiXCR on the 5' RACE reads; one entry per CDR3 protein. The table lists 170,000 or so distinct CDR3 sequences, approximately 10% of them singletons. This specimen consisted of CD8+ T cells sorted from PBMCs, obtained 45 days after the yellow fever booster vaccination. These receptors came from a man aged 18 to 29 who received the YFV17D yellow fever vaccine. CDR3s include the opening cysteine and the closing phenylalanine or tryptophan. A D gene is named only where the DNA matches it firmly. Expanded clones are given a class, and other clones once, few, many or no size at all.

v_call	d_call	clone_size	j_call	cdr3_nt	cdr3_aa
TRBV4-1	-	few	TRBJ1-5	TGCGCCAGCAGCCTCGGACAGATCGGCAATCAGCCCCAGCATTTT	CASSLGQIGNQPQHF
TRBV4-2	-	-	TRBJ2-3	TGTGCCAGCAGCCAAGAACCCCCCGGCTCCCTCGATAAGTATTTT	CASSQEPPGSLDKYF
TRBV7-9	-	-	TRBJ1-6	TGTGCCAGCAGCCCAGCGGGGGCCAGATCACCCCTCCACTTT	CASSPAGARSPLHF
TRBV7-9	TRBD1	few	TRBJ1-1	TGTGCCAGCCAAACCGGGACAGGGGGAGCTTTCTTT	CASQTGTGGAFF
TRBV7-9	-	-	TRBJ1-4	TGTGCCAGCAGCTTCGGGGGACGGGTTGAAAAACTGTTTTTT	CASSFGGRVEKLFF
TRBV9	-	few	TRBJ2-1	TGTGCCAGCAGCGTACAGGGGGACTTAACCGATGAGCAGTTCTTC	CASSVQGDLTDEQFF
TRBV5-1	TRBD1	-	TRBJ1-1	TGCGCCAGCAGCTTGGCCAATTGGGACAGAGACACTGAAGCTTTCTTT	CASSLANWDRDTEAFF
TRBV6-5	TRBD1	few	TRBJ1-6	TGTGCCAGCACCCTAGCACAGGGGGGTAATTCACCCCTCCACTTT	CASTLAQGGNSPLHF
TRBV4-3	TRBD2	-	TRBJ2-3	TGCGCCAGCAGCCAAGACGGAGCGGGGGGCCCAGATACGCAGTATTTT	CASSQDGAGGPDTQYF
TRBV6-6	TRBD2	few	TRBJ2-3	TGTGCCAGCAGTTTTTGGACTAGCGGGGTCACAGATACGCAGTATTTT	CASSFWTSGVTDTQYF
TRBV9	-	-	TRBJ2-1	TGTGCCAGCAGCGTAGTGCCCGAATACAATGAGCAGTTCTTC	CASSVVPEYNEQFF
TRBV5-4	-	few	TRBJ2-6	TGTGCCAGCAGCACTGACAGCTATTCCAGCTCTGGGGCCAACGTCCTGACTTTC	CASSTDSYSSSGANVLTF
TRBV6-2/TRBV6-3	-	-	TRBJ2-5	TGTGCCAGCAGTTACTCTGGCGCGGGAGAGACCCAGTACTTC	CASSYSGAGETQYF
TRBV20-1	TRBD2	few	TRBJ2-2	TGCAGTGCTAGGTCCCCTCCGACTAGCGGAAACACCGGGGAGCTGTTTTTT	CSARSPPTSGNTGELFF
TRBV7-9	TRBD2	few	TRBJ2-3	TGTGCCAGCAGCTTGGGACGGGGGGGACGCACAGATACGCAGTATTTT	CASSLGRGGRTDTQYF
TRBV7-9	TRBD2	many	TRBJ2-1	TGTGCCAGCACCCCGGGGGGAGGACTTTCTTTCTCCTACAATGAGCAGTTCTTC	CASTPGGGLSFSYNEQFF
TRBV6-7	-	many	TRBJ2-5	TGTGCCAGCAGTCTTCAGGGGTACCAAGAGACCCAGTACTTC	CASSLQGYQETQYF
TRBV5-1	-	few	TRBJ1-1	TGCGCCAGCAGCTTCCCAGGAAAGAACACTGAAGCTTTCTTT	CASSFPGKNTEAFF
TRBV7-6	-	many	TRBJ2-3	TGTGCCAGCAGCTTAGTGGCCCCCACAGATACGCAGTATTTT	CASSLVAPTDTQYF
TRBV3-1	TRBD1	-	TRBJ2-1	TGTGCCAGCAGCCAAGTCCGGACAGGGAACAATGAGCAGTTCTTC	CASSQVRTGNNEQFF
TRBV10-3	-	-	TRBJ2-3	TGTGCCATCACCCCGGAACAGCGCACAGATACGCAGTATTTT	CAITPEQRTDTQYF
TRBV4-1	TRBD2	many	TRBJ2-7	TGCGCCAGCAGCCGGGGACTAGCGGGTTACGAGCAGTACTTC	CASSRGLAGYEQYF
TRBV27	TRBD1	few	TRBJ1-1	TGTGCCAGCAGAACAGGGGCCACGCCTGAAGCTTTCTTT	CASRTGATPEAFF
TRBV3-1	-	-	TRBJ1-2	TGTGCCAGCAGCCAAGGAGGGGGAGTCTATGGCTACACCTTC	CASSQGGGVYGYTF
TRBV19	-	-	TRBJ2-3	TGTGCCAGTAGTATCGGGGCGGCAGGAAGGCAGTATTTT	CASSIGAAGRQYF
TRBV29-1	-	few	TRBJ1-1	TGCAGCGTTGTGGTGGGGGTGGAGGCTTTCTTT	CSVVVGVEAFF
TRBV4-1	TRBD2	few	TRBJ2-1	TGCGCCAGCAGCTCCCAGCCTATGACTAGCGGGGGGGCAGGGCAGTTCTTC	CASSSQPMTSGGAGQFF
TRBV4-2	-	few	TRBJ2-5	TGTGCCAGCAGCCTGAATGTAGGGCACGGGGAAGAGACCCAGTACTTC	CASSLNVGHGEETQYF
TRBV20-1	TRBD1	few	TRBJ1-2	TGCAGTGCTAGAGAGGCAGGGGGCTATGGCTACACCTTC	CSAREAGGYGYTF
TRBV5-1	TRBD2	many	TRBJ2-1	TGCGCCAGCAGCCCGGGACTAGGGGGATACAATGAGCAGTTCTTC	CASSPGLGGYNEQFF
TRBV7-6	-	few	TRBJ1-1	TGTGCCAGCAGCCGCCAATGGAACACTGAAGCTTTCTTT	CASSRQWNTEAFF
TRBV11-2	-	few	TRBJ2-2	TGTGCCAGCAGCCACGGGCGGCAGTACACCGGGGAGCTGTTTTTT	CASSHGRQYTGELFF
TRBV7-6	TRBD2	many	TRBJ2-1	TGTGCCAGCAGCTTTGACGGGGGGGAATCCTACAACAATGAGCAGTTCTTC	CASSFDGGESYNNEQFF
TRBV10-3	-	-	TRBJ2-3	TGTGCCGTCGCAGGGCGGGTCACAGATACGCAGTATTTT	CAVAGRVTDTQYF
TRBV5-1	-	-	TRBJ1-1	TGCGCCAGCAGCTGGGTGGGTGCTGAAGCTTTCTTT	CASSWVGAEAFF